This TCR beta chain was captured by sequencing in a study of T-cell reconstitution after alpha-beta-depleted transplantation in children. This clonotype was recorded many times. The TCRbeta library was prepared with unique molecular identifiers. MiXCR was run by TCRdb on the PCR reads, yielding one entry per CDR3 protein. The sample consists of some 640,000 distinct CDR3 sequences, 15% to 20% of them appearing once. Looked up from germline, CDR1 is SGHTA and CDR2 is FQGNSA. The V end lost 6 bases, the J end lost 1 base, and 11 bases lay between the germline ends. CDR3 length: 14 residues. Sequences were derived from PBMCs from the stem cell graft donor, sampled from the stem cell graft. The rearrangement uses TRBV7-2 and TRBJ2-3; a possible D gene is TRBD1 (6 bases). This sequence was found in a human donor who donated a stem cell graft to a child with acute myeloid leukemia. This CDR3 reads CASSIGGGTDTQYF. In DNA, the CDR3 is TGTGCCAGCAGTATAGGGGGTGGCACAGATACGCAGTATTTT.